This T cell receptor beta chain was identified in a study of blood T cells in healthy people across ages. Study-wide context: Per two T cells, template switching captured roughly one barcoded beta molecule.

Study-wide results and limits: Long-lived donors had more naive CD4+ cells and higher diversity than aged donors.

The CDR3 extends over 14 amino acids. The germline CDR1 and CDR2 sequences are ENHRY and SYGVKD. The V end was cut by 6 bases, the J end by 0 bases, with 11 bases between. Primers used in a second PCR of roughly 6 to 11 cycles were a sample-barcoded 5' primer and a J-beta primer mix. The template-switch adaptor was a 5' adaptor with 12 random nucleotides. It tagged each cDNA molecule. TCRdb re-called the 5' RACE reads through MiXCR, storing one row per CDR3 protein. The repertoire holds 700,000 to 900,000 distinct CDR3 sequences, with 53% as singletons. The study isolated at least 6.5 million PBMCs from each sample. In regard to this clonotype: Its antigen remains unknown.

The sequence came from a man older than 75 in good health. The material sequenced was blood. The rearrangement joins TRBV10-3 to TRBJ2-5; possible D gene TRBD1, 5 bases. CDR3 loop: CAIRQGWYQETQYF. The DNA of the CDR3 is TGTGCCATCAGGCAGGGTTGGTACCAAGAGACCCAGTACTTC.